This TCR beta chain was sequenced in a study of cytomegalovirus exposure and HLA in healthy donors. V was pared by 5 bases and J by 6 bases, with 7 bases of the junction left unmatched. The CDR3 length is 15 residues. CDR1 and CDR2 (germline): MDHEN, SYDVKM. The PCR contained 60 Vbeta and 13 Jbeta primers. Profiling relied on immunoSEQ multiplex PCR, and the TCRdb table lists in-frame clones only, not all of them. The sample carries 150,000 to 200,000 clones, 70% to 90% recorded once. The sequenced sample consisted of PBMCs. This sequence was found in a woman younger than 35 in good health and CMV-seronegative. The V and J genes are TRBV28 and TRBJ2-4; 10 bases match TRBD2. CDR3 in DNA: TGTGCCAGCAGTGTGAAACTAGCGGGAATAAACATTCAGTACTTC. It specifies CASSVKLAGINIQYF.